This T cell receptor (beta chain) is drawn from a study of beta chain features in type 1 diabetes. Findings and limits, study-wide: Type 1 diabetes patients had moderately but significantly shorter TCRB CDR3s in all four CD4+ subsets.

Germline-derived CDR1 and CDR2 are SGHRS and YFSETQ. V shed 5 bases, J shed 4 bases, and the junction held 8 bases outside the gene matches. CDR3 length equals 14 residues. To note about this clone: No antigen is known for it. The sample contains more than one DNA sequence encoding this CDR3.

The entirety of the isolated RNA underwent reverse transcription, so expressed TCRB transcripts were sequenced. Method: immunoSEQ multiplex PCR; TCRdb's copy keeps in-frame clones and lacks some. The profile covers over 300,000 clones, with around 8.5% appearing a single time and about 1% taken by the ten largest. This sequence originates from a man aged 25 to 40 with type 1 diabetes. The chain links TRBV5-1 to TRBJ2-5, with 7 bases lining up with TRBD1. Sample: central memory CD4+ T cells from blood. CDR3 in amino acids: CASSPDRVGETQYF. CDR3 DNA: TGCGCCAGCAGTCCCGACAGGGTGGGAGAGACCCAGTACTTC.